These 18 T cell receptor beta chains were sequenced from one sample in a study of blood T cell repertoires in COVID-19. Generated by immunoSEQ multiplex PCR, the TCRdb table keeps only in-frame clones and is missing some. Here the sample spans 70,000 to 95,000 clones, over 80% being singletons. Sequenced input: peripheral blood. These receptors all come from a man in his fifties with active COVID-19.

The chain is built from TRBV6-5 and TRBJ2-3; TRBD2 matches 11 bases. There are 15 residues in the CDR3. CDR1 is MNHEY, CDR2 SVGAGI, per germline. Losses at the gene ends were 6 bases for V and 2 bases for J; bases not matched to a gene: 4. This chain's CDR3 is CASSPLAGATDTQYF. The CDR3 region has the DNA TGTGCCAGCAGCCCACTAGCGGGGGCCACAGATACGCAGTATTTT.

The chain links TRBV21-1 to TRBJ1-2; TRBD1 is taken as the D call from the table, unchecked against the DNA. TRBV21-1 is a recognized pseudogene. This CDR3 contains 14 residues. CDR3 sequence (DNA): TGTGCCAGCAGCATCACAAGTCCCAACTATGGCTACACCTTC. Amino acids: CASSITSPNYGYTF.

The V gene is TRBV19, the J gene TRBJ1-3, with TRBD1 as a possible D gene (5 bases). The CDR3 runs to 15 residues. V lost 6 bases and J 0 bases, leaving 12 bases between the germline ends. Germline values: CDR1 LNHDA, CDR2 SQIVND (reference sequence). The CDR3 DNA is TGTGCCAGTAGGAACCAGGGAGGCTCTGGAAACACCATATATTTT. This gives the protein CASRNQGGSGNTIYF. The full variable domain, completed using reference TRBV19 and TRBJ1-3, is DGGITQSPKYLFRKEGQNVTLSCEQNLNHDAMYWYRQDPGQGLRLIYYSQIVNDFQKGDIAEGYSVSREKKESFPLTVTSAQKNPTAFYLCASRNQGGSGNTIYFGEGSWLTVV.

The rearrangement uses TRBV7-9 and TRBJ2-7; 10 positions match TRBD1. In germline, CDR1 is SEHNR, CDR2 FQNEAQ (reference sequence). This CDR3 spans 16 amino acids. J lost 1 base, V lost 5 bases, and 8 bases had no gene match. CDR3 sequence (DNA): TGTGCCAGCAGCCCCCCGGACAGGGGGGGTTCCTACGAGCAGTACTTC. It codes for CASSPPDRGGSYEQYF.

This chain joins TRBV13 and TRBJ1-3, with D possibly matching TRBD1 (6 bases). Between the trimmed V and J ends, which lost 6 bases and 3 bases, there was a span of 21 bases. CDR1 PRHDT and CDR2 FYEKMQ come from the germline V gene (reference sequence). The CDR3 spans 17 residues. CDR3 sequence (DNA): TGTGCCAGCAGTCCCTCTACAAGGGGGTCAAATGGAAACACCATATATTTT. It codes for CASSPSTRGSNGNTIYF.

The chain joins TRBV12-2 to TRBJ1-4; the table's D call TRBD1 went unverified against the DNA. TRBV12-2 is an annotated pseudogene. The CDR3 contains 19 residues. CDR3 sequence: CASRLASRPRQGRGEKLFF. CDR3 bases: TGTGCAAGTCGCTTAGCTTCCCGCCCCAGACAGGGCCGGGGAGAAAAACTGTTTTTT.

Concerning this clone itself: The missing conserved phenylalanine or tryptophan at the end of this CDR3 makes a read error likely. Because the CDR3's place on the DNA is in doubt, the DNA is left out and the CDR3 is given as listed by TCRdb. The V and J genes are TRBV11-2 and TRBJ2-7; the table's D call, TRBD2, has no DNA check behind it. The CDR3 spans 13 amino acids, including both terminal residues. Germline CDR1 reads SGHAT; CDR2 reads FQNNGV. The CDR3 loop is CASSGPGVGVPRL.

The J gene is TRBJ2-5, the V gene TRBV5-1; D might be TRBD2 (5 bases). The CDR3 totals 14 residues. Germline loops: CDR1 SGHRS, CDR2 YFSETQ. The ends were cut back, 2 bases at V and 3 bases at J, with 11 bases in the middle. The CDR3 loop is CASSFTRAEETQYF. The CDR3 DNA is TGCGCCAGCAGCTTCACTAGGGCAGAAGAGACCCAGTACTTC.

The chain joins TRBV30 to TRBJ2-7; D gene uncertain. Germline V lookup: CDR1 GTSNPN, CDR2 SVGIG (reference sequence). V lost 2 bases to trimming and J lost 6 bases, with 8 bases between them. This CDR3 has 11 amino acids. The CDR3 reads CAWSITVEQYF. The CDR3, as DNA: TGTGCCTGGAGTATTACAGTCGAGCAGTACTTC.

The genes are TRBV5-1 and TRBJ2-2; 7 nucleotides align to TRBD1. This CDR3 spans 14 amino acids. Germline V gives CDR1 SGHRS, CDR2 YFSETQ. V lost 3 bases to trimming and J lost 7 bases; unmatched junction nucleotides: 6. For the CDR3, the DNA is TGCGCCAGCAGCTCACGACAGGGCAACGGGGAGCTGTTTTTT. Translated, it gives CASSSRQGNGELFF.

This rearrangement joins TRBV7-2 to TRBJ2-5; TRBD1 agrees at 7 bases. The trim removed 5 bases at V and 1 base at J, leaving 7 bases unmatched. CDR3 length: 15 amino acids. CDR1 and CDR2 (germline): SGHTA, FQGNSA. This CDR3 reads CASSPSGTVQETQYF. CDR3 sequence (DNA): TGTGCCAGCAGCCCCTCCGGGACAGTCCAAGAGACCCAGTACTTC.

The genes are TRBV29-1 and TRBJ2-1; D not certain. The CDR3 length is 9 residues. Germline CDR1 SQVTM, CDR2 ANQGSEA. The V gene lost 8 bases and the J gene lost 8 bases, with 7 bases spanning the gap. The CDR3 DNA reads as TGCAGCCTTCAGGATGAGCAGTTCTTC. Translation gives CSLQDEQFF.

The rearrangement joins TRBV5-4 to TRBJ2-2; D remains unclear. This CDR3 is built from 14 residues. CDR1 is SGHNT and CDR2 is YYREEE in the germline V gene (reference sequence). Trimming took 2 bases from V and 1 from J, leaving 6 bases between them. CDR3: CASSFFQNTGELFF. CDR3 bases: TGTGCCAGCAGCTTTTTCCAGAACACCGGGGAGCTGTTTTTT.

The rearrangement uses TRBV7-3 and TRBJ2-1; D is unresolved. This CDR3 comprises 15 residues. Germline V gene lookup returns CDR1 SGHTA and CDR2 FQGTGA. V gave up 2 bases and J gave up 2 bases, with 10 bases separating them. The CDR3 region has the DNA TGTGCCAGCAGCTTAGGTGTCGGTGCCTACAATGAGCAGTTCTTC. Translating it yields CASSLGVGAYNEQFF.

This sequence joins TRBV7-9 and TRBJ2-7; TRBD1 matches at 9 bases. The CDR3 contains 16 residues. The J segment lost 0 bases and the V segment lost 1 base, leaving 4 bases of the junction unmatched. Germline V gene sequence: CDR1 SEHNR, CDR2 FQNEAQ (reference sequence). The CDR3 loop reads CASSLDRTGVSYEQYF. CDR3 sequence (DNA): TGTGCCAGCAGCTTAGATAGGACAGGGGTCTCCTACGAGCAGTACTTC.

The CDR3 nucleotides read TGTGCCAGCAGTTTAAGGCAAGGAGGTCAGCCCCAGCATTTT. Amino acids: CASSLRQGGQPQHF. The chain uses TRBV6-2 or TRBV6-3 and TRBJ1-5; no reliable D call. V lost 4 bases and J 6 bases, leaving 13 bases between the germline ends. The germline V gene encodes CDR1 MNHEY and CDR2 SVGEGT. This CDR3 spans 14 amino acids.

The rearrangement joins TRBV19 to TRBJ1-2, with TRBD1 matching 7 bases. This CDR3 contains 14 residues. Germline V gives CDR1 LNHDA, CDR2 SQIVND (reference sequence). Trimming took 3 bases from V and 3 from J; bases not matched to a gene: 4. CDR3 protein: CASSMSDRDYGYTF. The CDR3 bases are TGTGCCAGTAGTATGTCCGACAGGGACTATGGCTACACCTTC.

This clone appeared a few times. The V call is TRBV11-2, the J call TRBJ2-2; D not resolved. The CDR3 length is 15 residues. CDR1 and CDR2 (germline): SGHAT, FQNNGV. V lost 2 bases and J 5 bases, leaving 12 bases between the germline ends. The CDR3 DNA follows: TGTGCCAGCAGCTTATCATCGGTTCGTACCGGGGAGCTGTTTTTT. Amino acid sequence: CASSLSSVRTGELFF. Variable domain in full (rest from reference TRBV11-2 and TRBJ2-2): EAGVAQSPRYKIIEKRQSVAFWCNPISGHATLYWYQQILGQGPKLLIQFQNNGVVDDSQLPKDRFSAERLKGVDSTLKIQPAKLEDSAVYLCASSLSSVRTGELFFGEGSRLTVL.